Each of the 18 T cell receptor beta chains below was sequenced from the same sample in a study of blood T cell repertoires in COVID-19. Some clones are missing from TCRdb's copy, which holds only in-frame ones; the method was immunoSEQ multiplex PCR. This table has about 150,000 clones, about 85% appearing once. Input material: peripheral blood. The receptor set was obtained from a woman aged 60-70 years with COVID-19, enrolled during active disease.

The chain uses TRBV5-1 and TRBJ1-2; 9 positions agree with TRBD1. CDR3 length equals 16 residues. Trimming cost V 0 bases and J 4 bases; bases outside gene matches: 7. Per the germline V gene, CDR1 is SGHRS and CDR2 is YFSETQ. Here the CDR3 reads CASSLGSPTGGYGYTF. The CDR3 DNA is TGCGCCAGCAGCTTGGGTAGTCCGACAGGGGGCTATGGCTACACCTTC. Looking up the rest from reference TRBV5-1 and TRBJ1-2 gives the full variable domain: KAGVTQTPRYLIKTRGQQVTLSCSPISGHRSVSWYQQTPGQGLQFLFEYFSETQRNKGNFPGRFSGRQFSNSRSEMNVSTLELGDSALYLCASSLGSPTGGYGYTFGSGTRLTVV.

Here the CDR3 reads CASTPGQRNTEAFF. The CDR3 bases are TGCGCCAGCACCCCGGGACAGAGAAACACTGAAGCTTTCTTT. The V call is TRBV5-1, the J call TRBJ1-1; TRBD1 matches 7 bases. This CDR3 comprises 14 residues. From germline, CDR1 is SGHRS and CDR2 YFSETQ. J was trimmed by 2 bases and V by 6 bases; bases with no gene match: 7.

This clone was observed a handful of times. The V and J genes are TRBV7-9 and TRBJ1-4; no definite D call. The CDR3 contains 14 residues. The germline V gene encodes CDR1 SEHNR and CDR2 FQNEAQ (reference sequence). V lost 6 bases, J lost 1 base, and 9 bases lay in between. CDR3 sequence reads: CASSHEGTNEKLFF. The CDR3 nucleotides are TGTGCCAGCAGTCACGAGGGAACTAATGAAAAACTGTTTTTT.

CDR3 DNA: TGTGCCAGCAGCGCCCGGGACAGGGGATTGGAACAGCCCCAGCATTTT. This gives the protein CASSARDRGLEQPQHF. The chain uses TRBV7-6 and TRBJ1-5; 10 bases match TRBD1. Germline V gene sequence: CDR1 SGHVS, CDR2 FNYEAQ. This CDR3 is built from 16 residues. With V trimmed by 5 bases and J by 7 bases, 11 bases remained unmatched.

The J gene is TRBJ2-5, the V gene TRBV7-9; D is possibly TRBD1 (6 bases). Between the trimmed V and J ends, which lost 3 bases and 2 bases, there was a span of 10 bases. CDR3 length: 14 residues. In germline, CDR1 is SEHNR, CDR2 FQNEAQ (reference sequence). DNA of the CDR3: TGTGCCAGCAGCTTCCGGACAGTACAAGAGACCCAGTACTTC. Translated, it gives CASSFRTVQETQYF.

The chain is built from TRBV5-1 and TRBJ2-5; 7 nucleotides line up with TRBD1. CDR3 length: 13 residues. Germline V lookup: CDR1 SGHRS, CDR2 YFSETQ. The trim removed 7 bases at V and 4 bases at J, leaving 7 bases unmatched. The CDR3 region is CASDPAGGETQYF. CDR3 sequence (DNA): TGCGCCAGCGACCCGGCAGGGGGAGAGACCCAGTACTTC. The full variable domain, in which reference TRBV5-1 and TRBJ2-5 provide the parts outside the CDR3, is KAGVTQTPRYLIKTRGQQVTLSCSPISGHRSVSWYQQTPGQGLQFLFEYFSETQRNKGNFPGRFSGRQFSNSRSEMNVSTLELGDSALYLCASDPAGGETQYFGPGTRLLVL.

The chain joins TRBV5-1 to TRBJ2-5; 8 bases agree with TRBD1. Germline V gene sequence: CDR1 SGHRS, CDR2 YFSETQ. After removal of 0 bases from V and 1 base from J, the junction contained 5 bases not matched to a gene. CDR3 length: 16 residues. The CDR3 protein is CASSLAGQEPQETQYF. Here the CDR3 DNA reads TGCGCCAGCAGCTTGGCGGGACAGGAGCCCCAAGAGACCCAGTACTTC.

The chain combines TRBV30 with TRBJ1-2, with a possible D match to TRBD1 (6 bases). The V and J ends lost 0 bases and 4 bases respectively, with 15 bases between them. Germline V CDR1 and CDR2: GTSNPN, SVGIG (reference sequence). The CDR3 is made up of 15 amino acids. CDR3 nucleotides: TGTGCCTGGAGTGTACCGCAAAGAGGGGGCTATGGCTACACCTTC. Amino acids: CAWSVPQRGGYGYTF.

This chain uses TRBV29-1 with TRBJ1-5; TRBD1 might be the D (5 bases). Trimming took off 2 bases at V and 7 bases at J, with 18 bases between the two ends. The CDR3 has 15 residues. Germline loops: CDR1 SQVTM, CDR2 ANQGSEA. The CDR3 coding sequence is TGCAGCGTTGAAATTGGGCAGGGAGGAAACCAGCCCCAGCATTTT. Encoded protein: CSVEIGQGGNQPQHF.

The sample holds one count of this clone. Other DNA sequences in this specimen translate into the identical CDR3. V is TRBV19 and J is TRBJ1-5; no firm D call. The CDR3 totals 14 residues. Trimming removed 2 bases at V and 0 bases at J, with 5 bases between. CDR1 LNHDA and CDR2 SQIVND come from the germline V gene (reference sequence). This CDR3 is CASSIRGSNQPQHF. In DNA form, the CDR3 reads TGTGCCAGTAGTATAAGAGGTAGCAATCAGCCCCAGCATTTT.

The rearrangement joins TRBV28 to TRBJ1-6, with 7 bases aligning to TRBD1. The CDR3 consists of 16 residues. The V segment lost 2 bases and the J segment 5 bases; nucleotides outside the gene matches: 6. The germline CDR1 and CDR2 sequences are MDHEN and SYDVKM. Here the CDR3 reads CASSLGGGGNNSPLHF. The CDR3 nucleotides are TGTGCCAGCAGTTTAGGTGGAGGGGGCAATAATTCACCCCTCCACTTT.

The chain employs TRBV28 and TRBJ1-6; the match to TRBD1 covers 8 bases. V shed 3 bases and J 4 bases; nucleotides not matched to a gene: 5. Per the germline V gene, CDR1 is MDHEN and CDR2 is SYDVKM. This CDR3 is 16 amino acids long. The CDR3 region is CASSFVGTGYNSPLHF. CDR3 nucleotides: TGTGCCAGCAGTTTTGTAGGGACAGGTTATAATTCACCCCTCCACTTT.

This chain links TRBV10-1 with TRBJ1-6, with a tentative D call TRBD1 (6 bases). The CDR3 contains 13 residues. Trimming took 8 bases from V and 7 from J, leaving 12 bases between them. Germline V gene sequence: CDR1 WNHNN, CDR2 SYGVQD (reference sequence). This CDR3 is CASRRDTNSPLHF. The CDR3 DNA is TGCGCCAGCCGCCGGGACACAAATTCACCCCTCCACTTT.

Only one count was recorded for this clone. The genes are TRBV7-6 and TRBJ1-4; no clear D gene. The CDR3 is made up of 16 amino acids. V was trimmed by 1 base and J by 0 bases, leaving 9 bases between them. Germline lookup yields CDR1 SGHVS and CDR2 FNYEAQ. The CDR3 protein is CASSLGPGTTNEKLFF. The CDR3 nucleotides read TGTGCCAGCAGCTTAGGACCGGGGACAACTAATGAAAAACTGTTTTTT.

The chain uses TRBV28 and TRBJ1-1; the D is unclear. V was pared by 7 bases and J by 1 base, with 13 bases between. Germline V gene lookup returns CDR1 MDHEN and CDR2 SYDVKM. The CDR3 is 14 amino acids. The CDR3 is CASTELKPNTEAFF. The CDR3 region has the DNA TGTGCCAGCACCGAACTGAAGCCGAACACTGAAGCTTTCTTT.

The V and J genes are TRBV10-1 and TRBJ2-1; possible D gene TRBD2, 6 bases. V was clipped by 4 bases and J by 9 bases, with 16 bases between them. Germline-derived CDR1 and CDR2 are WNHNN and SYGVQD (reference sequence). CDR3 size: 14 residues. The CDR3 DNA reads as TGCGCCAGCAGTGGTACTGTTCGGGGAGGTGAGCAGTTCTTC. It specifies CASSGTVRGGEQFF.

This clone was counted a single time. The J gene is TRBJ1-5, the V gene TRBV2; D might be TRBD1 (5 bases). V shed 4 bases and J shed 3 bases, with 16 bases lying between them. The V gene's germline CDR1 is SNHLY and CDR2 FYNNEI. This CDR3 has 16 residues. The CDR3 bases are TGTGCCAGCAGTGTAAGGGGCAGGGAATACAATCAGCCCCAGCATTTT. It is translated as CASSVRGREYNQPQHF.

The V call is TRBV5-1, the J call TRBJ2-5, with 8 bases identical to TRBD1. CDR3 size: 13 residues. Per germline, CDR1 SGHRS and CDR2 YFSETQ. V lost 5 bases to trimming and J lost 4 bases; unmatched junction nucleotides: 4. The CDR3 region has the DNA TGCGCCAGCAGTACAGGGGGTCTAGAGACCCAGTACTTC. As protein: CASSTGGLETQYF. Variable domain in full (rest from reference TRBV5-1 and TRBJ2-5): KAGVTQTPRYLIKTRGQQVTLSCSPISGHRSVSWYQQTPGQGLQFLFEYFSETQRNKGNFPGRFSGRQFSNSRSEMNVSTLELGDSALYLCASSTGGLETQYFGPGTRLLVL.